Below are 19 T cell receptor beta chains sequenced from a single sample in a study of cytomegalovirus exposure and HLA in healthy donors. PCR amplification relied on 60 Vbeta primers (plus 13 Jbeta primers). Here immunoSEQ multiplex PCR was the method, and the copy in TCRdb shows in-frame clones only, minus some. The data show about 160,000 clones, roughly 79% seen once. Sequenced material: PBMCs. These receptors were collected from a woman between 40 and 50 years old in good health and CMV-seropositive.

The chain recombines TRBV27 with TRBJ1-1; TRBD1 matches at 8 bases. The CDR3 is made up of 16 amino acids. V dropped 6 bases and J dropped 1; count of bases not matched to a gene: 10. Germline CDR1 and CDR2: MNHEY and SMNVEV (reference sequence). The CDR3 sequence: CASSSYSGTGNTEAFF. The CDR3 nucleotides are TGTGCCAGCAGCTCGTACTCCGGGACAGGGAACACTGAAGCTTTCTTT.

The table lists this clone with a count of one. The rearrangement links TRBV30 to TRBJ1-3; D is uncertain. The CDR3 extends over 14 amino acids. V dropped 8 bases and J dropped 9 bases, with 23 bases sitting between them. Germline CDR1 GTSNPN, CDR2 SVGIG (reference sequence). DNA for the CDR3: TGTGCCGGACGGGATCAAAATGACCCAGTCACCATATATTTT. Its translation is CAGRDQNDPVTIYF.

V and J are TRBV18 and TRBJ2-5; TRBD1 aligns across 11 bases. From germline, CDR1 is KGHSH and CDR2 LQKENI. V was clipped by 6 bases and J by 5 bases; unmatched bases: 8. The CDR3 loop spans 15 amino acids. For the CDR3, the DNA is TGTGCCAGCTCCCGCCGGGACAGGGGGTTCGAGACCCAGTACTTC. It specifies CASSRRDRGFETQYF.

V and J are TRBV11-3 and TRBJ2-7; no firm D call. The CDR3 has 14 residues. The germline V gene encodes CDR1 SGHNT and CDR2 YENEEA. Trimming removed 0 bases from V and 5 bases from J, with 11 bases in between. CDR3: CASSLDPVRNEQYF. The CDR3 bases are TGTGCCAGCAGCTTAGATCCAGTCAGGAACGAGCAGTACTTC.

The chain recombines TRBV11-1 with TRBJ2-1, with 9 bases matching TRBD2. Germline V lookup: CDR1 SGHAT, CDR2 FQDESV (reference sequence). Germline trimming cut 2 bases from V and 7 bases from J; bases unmatched to any gene: 9. This CDR3 has 16 residues. CDR3 DNA: TGTGCCAGCAGCTTAATTGTAGGGCTAGCGGGGAATGAGCAGTTCTTC. Translating it yields CASSLIVGLAGNEQFF.

The chain uses TRBV18 and TRBJ1-5, with a possible D match to TRBD1 (5 bases). V lost 2 bases and J 1 base, leaving 6 bases between the germline ends. The CDR3 is made up of 14 amino acids. Per germline, CDR1 KGHSH and CDR2 LQKENI. The CDR3 protein is CASSPSGSNQPQHF. The CDR3 DNA reads as TGTGCCAGCTCACCATCAGGGAGCAATCAGCCCCAGCATTTT. Complete variable domain (other parts from reference TRBV18 and TRBJ1-5): NAGVMQNPRHLVRRRGQEARLRCSPMKGHSHVYWYRQLPEEGLKFMVYLQKENIIDESGMPKERFSAEFPKEGPSILRIQQVVRGDSAAYFCASSPSGSNQPQHFGDGTRLSIL.

The J gene is TRBJ1-2, the V gene TRBV7-2, with 10 bases matching TRBD1. Germline loops: CDR1 SGHTA, CDR2 FQGNSA. The CDR3 sequence is 15 residues long. With 9 bases clipped from V and 3 bases from J, the junction kept 10 bases outside the gene matches. CDR3 DNA: TGTGCCAGTAGCCATGGGGGGACAGGGGACTATGGCTACACCTTC. This encodes CASSHGGTGDYGYTF.

There are a few counts of this clone. The V call is TRBV7-8, the J call TRBJ2-7, with TRBD2 identical over 7 bases. This CDR3 is 17 amino acids long. The germline V gene encodes CDR1 SGHVS and CDR2 FQNEAQ. Trimming removed 5 bases from V and 6 bases from J; junction bases left unmatched: 19. CDR3 bases: TGTGCCAGCAGCCATACAGTAGCGGGTGGTACGTCGGGCGAGCAGTACTTC. It specifies CASSHTVAGGTSGEQYF.

The chain has TRBV6-5 and TRBJ1-2, with TRBD1 matching over 8 bases. The J segment lost 5 bases and the V segment lost 6 bases, leaving 5 bases of the junction unmatched. CDR1 and CDR2 (germline): MNHEY, SVGAGI. This CDR3 region has 13 residues. The CDR3 sequence is CASRGGQGYGYTF. In DNA form, the CDR3 reads TGTGCCAGCAGAGGAGGACAGGGATATGGCTACACCTTC.

V is TRBV29-1 and J is TRBJ2-3, with 9 bases that match TRBD2. Germline values: CDR1 SQVTM, CDR2 ANQGSEA. V shed 0 bases, J shed 8 bases, and the junction held 12 bases outside the gene matches. This CDR3 contains 16 residues. The CDR3 coding sequence is TGCAGCGTTGAAGAGCTTGCGGGGGGGTTAATTGGTACGCAGTATTTT. Translating gives CSVEELAGGLIGTQYF.

The chain links TRBV7-2 to TRBJ1-4, with D uncertain. The CDR3 sequence is 14 residues long. Germline V gene sequence: CDR1 SGHTA, CDR2 FQGNSA. V was shortened by 1 base and J by 4 bases, with 7 bases between the two germline ends. The chain's CDR3 is CASSLGGLNEKLFF. CDR3 DNA sequence: TGTGCCAGCAGCTTAGGAGGTCTTAATGAAAAACTGTTTTTT.

The sample holds a few counts of this clone. The rearrangement links TRBV27 to TRBJ2-7; perhaps TRBD1 as D (5 bases). The ends were cut back, 6 bases at V and 2 bases at J, with 17 bases in the middle. Germline V CDR1 and CDR2: MNHEY, SMNVEV (reference sequence). The CDR3 loop spans 15 amino acids. CDR3 residues: CASRSRGTTTYEQYF. In nucleotides, the CDR3 is TGTGCCAGCAGATCTAGGGGAACTACGACCTACGAGCAGTACTTC.

CDR3 bases: TGTGCCAGTAGTAGCGACAGGGGGGTTTCTCATGAGCAGTACTTC. Amino acid sequence: CASSSDRGVSHEQYF. This chain uses TRBV19 with TRBJ2-7; 9 bases are a match to TRBD1. This CDR3 spans 15 amino acids. Germline trimming cut 4 bases from V and 7 bases from J; bases unmatched to any gene: 11. From germline, CDR1 is LNHDA and CDR2 SQIVND (reference sequence).

On this clone itself: This sample also contains other DNA sequences that code for the same CDR3. The rearrangement uses TRBV28 and TRBJ1-1; D might be TRBD1 (5 bases). CDR1 MDHEN and CDR2 SYDVKM come from the germline V gene. The ends were cut back, 7 bases at V and 0 bases at J, with 6 bases in the middle. The CDR3 has 12 amino acids. The CDR3 DNA reads TGTGCCAGCAAGACAGTGAACACTGAAGCTTTCTTT. This sequence encodes CASKTVNTEAFF.

This rearrangement joins TRBV6-5 to TRBJ2-5; tentatively, D is TRBD1 (6 bases). This CDR3 spans 14 amino acids. CDR1 and CDR2 from the germline V gene are MNHEY and SVGAGI. V was pared by 5 bases and J by 3 bases, with 13 bases between. The CDR3 DNA reads as TGTGCCAGCAGTCGACAGGTTTGGGAAGAGACCCAGTACTTC. Translation: CASSRQVWEETQYF.

This clone was counted a single time. As DNA, the CDR3 is TGTGCCAGCATCCCGACAGGGGCGAACTATGGCTACACCTTC. This gives the protein CASIPTGANYGYTF. The chain uses TRBV25-1 and TRBJ1-2; 8 bases map to TRBD1. Germline V lookup: CDR1 MGHDK, CDR2 SYGVNS. The CDR3 is 14 residues long. Germline trimming cut 7 bases from V and 2 bases from J; bases unmatched to any gene: 6.

The chain has TRBV11-3 and TRBJ1-1, with D unclear. Between the trimmed V and J ends, which lost 3 bases and 5 bases, there was a span of 10 bases. The CDR3 sequence is 13 residues long. From germline, CDR1 is SGHNT and CDR2 YENEEA. CDR3: CASSFSRNTEAFF. The DNA of the CDR3 is TGTGCCAGCAGCTTTAGTCGTAATACTGAAGCTTTCTTT.

The chain carries TRBV7-9 and TRBJ1-6; no clear D gene. This CDR3 has 14 amino acids. V lost 3 bases and J 9 bases, leaving 12 bases between the germline ends. CDR1 and CDR2 (germline): SEHNR, FQNEAQ (reference sequence). Here the CDR3 reads CASSLGFTGSPLHF. CDR3 coding DNA: TGTGCCAGCAGCTTGGGTTTTACGGGTTCACCCCTCCACTTT. Full variable domain (missing parts from reference TRBV7-9 and TRBJ1-6): DTGVSQNPRHKITKRGQNVTFRCDPISEHNRLYWYRQTLGQGPEFLTYFQNEAQLEKSRLLSDRFSAERPKGSFSTLEIQRTEQGDSAMYLCASSLGFTGSPLHFGNGTRLTVT.

Details on this clone: The junction does not match germline at one end; this may be a read error. J is TRBJ2-2 and V is TRBV2; tentative D call: TRBD1 (5 bases). In germline, CDR1 is SNHLY, CDR2 FYNNEI. The length of the CDR3 is 16 residues. The CDR3 DNA reads TGTGCCAGCAGGGAAGATCCGACAGAAACCACCGGGGAGCTGTTTTTT. Its protein is CASREDPTETTGELFF. The whole variable domain, remainder taken from reference TRBV2 and TRBJ2-2, is EPEVTQTPSHQVTQMGQEVILRCVPISNHLYFYWYRQILGQKVEFLVSFYNNEISEKSEIFDDQFSVERPDGSNFTLKIRSTKLEDSAMYFCASREDPTETTGELFFGEGSRLTVL.